What follows are 26 T cell receptor beta chains derived from one specimen sequenced in a study of human T cells and chemical hapten exposure. Time point denoted: patch test 2, 6 weeks after DPC sensitization. As to treatment: therapeutic diphenylcyclopropenone sensitization with weekly scalp DPC. TCRdb ran MiXCR on the RACE reads and lists one entry per CDR3 protein. The sample includes 80,000 to 100,000 distinct CDR3 sequences, 7.5% to 10% of them seen just once. This material consisted of whole blood, taken in connection with sensitization to the hapten diphenylcyclopropenone (DPC). The receptors shown here come from a woman in her 40s with alopecia areata. Some clones in this sample may be carry-over from other donors' samples.

The rearrangement links TRBV20-1 to TRBJ2-3; D gene uncertain. The germline V gene has CDR1 DFQATT and CDR2 SNEGSKA (reference sequence). The CDR3 loop spans 10 amino acids. The germline V and J ends were trimmed by 3 bases and 4 bases, with 2 bases remaining between them. The DNA for the CDR3 is TGCAGTGCTAGCGCAGATACGCAGTATTTT. Amino acid sequence: CSASADTQYF.

The rearrangement joins TRBV20-1 to TRBJ2-1; 8 nucleotides align to TRBD2. CDR3 length: 12 amino acids. Unmatched junction bases numbered 6, after V lost 6 bases and J lost 8 bases. Germline lookup yields CDR1 DFQATT and CDR2 SNEGSKA (reference sequence). The CDR3 DNA reads as TGCAGTGCCAGGACTAGCACCGATGAGCAGTTCTTC. The encoded protein is CSARTSTDEQFF.

In its sample, this clonotype was seen a few times. This chain links TRBV20-1 with TRBJ1-2; D unclear. From germline, CDR1 is DFQATT and CDR2 SNEGSKA (reference sequence). The CDR3 is 9 amino acids. The CDR3 DNA reads as TGCAGCGATGGCTATGGCTACACCTTC. This sequence encodes CSDGYGYTF.

The chain joins TRBV27 to TRBJ1-5; tentative D call: TRBD1 (5 bases). Germline loops: CDR1 MNHEY, CDR2 SMNVEV (reference sequence). The CDR3 is made up of 14 amino acids. V lost 5 bases and J lost 4, with 12 bases in between. The CDR3: CASSVRPGNQPQHF. CDR3 DNA: TGTGCCAGCAGTGTACGACCAGGGAATCAGCCCCAGCATTTT.

The rearrangement joins TRBV7-2 to TRBJ2-3; perhaps TRBD2 as D (6 bases). V was trimmed by 2 bases and J by 2 bases, leaving 14 bases between them. This CDR3 region has 16 residues. CDR1 and CDR2 (germline): SGHTA, FQGNSA. The CDR3 region is CASSLIGGEYTDTQYF. In DNA, the CDR3 is TGTGCCAGCAGCTTAATTGGCGGGGAGTACACAGATACGCAGTATTTT.

This clonotype was observed a handful of times. The chain is built from TRBV12-3 or TRBV12-4 and TRBJ2-3; 9 bases are a match to TRBD2. The V gene end was trimmed by 5 bases and the J gene end by 1 base; junction bases not matched to a gene: 4. The CDR3 totals 15 residues. The CDR3, as DNA: TGTGCCAGCAGTCTCAGACTAGCGGGCACAGATACGCAGTATTTT. Translation gives CASSLRLAGTDTQYF.

This clonotype was counted ten times or more. This rearrangement joins TRBV4-2 to TRBJ2-7; D is possibly TRBD2 (5 bases). Germline V CDR1 and CDR2: LGHNA, YNFKEQ. Trimming took 0 bases from V and 4 from J, leaving 7 bases between them. The CDR3 totals 13 residues. CDR3 protein: CASSQEGAYEQYF. CDR3 coding DNA: TGTGCCAGCAGCCAAGAGGGAGCGTACGAGCAGTACTTC.

This clonotype was counted only a few times. The rearrangement uses TRBV11-2 and TRBJ2-7; 8 nucleotides line up with TRBD2. Trimming cost V 5 bases and J 7 bases; bases outside gene matches: 13. This CDR3 spans 15 amino acids. CDR1 SGHAT and CDR2 FQNNGV come from the germline V gene. The CDR3 DNA sequence: TGTGCCAGCAGCCGCTTACAAGCGGGAGTGGGGGAGCAGTACTTC. It codes for CASSRLQAGVGEQYF.

V and J are TRBV6-2 or TRBV6-3 and TRBJ1-1; D call uncertain. CDR1 is MNHEY and CDR2 is SVGEGT in the germline V gene. This CDR3 has 13 amino acids. With 0 bases removed from V and 0 bases from J, the gap between germline ends came to 2 bases. This CDR3 reads CASSYSLNTEAFF. In nucleotides, the CDR3 is TGTGCCAGCAGTTACTCGTTGAACACTGAAGCTTTCTTT.

This clonotype was seen repeatedly, ten times or more. The chain combines TRBV6-6 with TRBJ2-1; 10 positions agree with TRBD2. The CDR3 is 17 amino acids. V lost 7 bases to trimming and J lost 0 bases; unmatched junction nucleotides: 9. Germline lookup yields CDR1 MNHNY and CDR2 SVGAGI (reference sequence). CDR3 coding DNA: TGTGCCAGCAAGGAGCGGGAGGGCCGGCGCTCCTACAATGAGCAGTTCTTC. It translates to CASKEREGRRSYNEQFF.

The chain carries TRBV7-2 and TRBJ2-2; D possibly matches TRBD1 or TRBD2 (5 bases each). The CDR3 has 14 residues. In germline, CDR1 is SGHTA, CDR2 FQGNSA. The V end was cut by 5 bases, the J end by 2 bases, with 9 bases between. The CDR3, as DNA: TGTGCCAGCAGCCGGGGACCAAACACCGGGGAGCTGTTTTTT. Translation: CASSRGPNTGELFF.

The chain joins TRBV28 to TRBJ1-3; D gene unclear. Germline V gene data show CDR1 as MDHEN and CDR2 as SYDVKM. The CDR3 is 16 residues long. V was cut by 2 bases and J by 4 bases, with 15 bases left in between. CDR3 loop: CASSLGSGSLGNTIYF. CDR3 bases: TGTGCCAGCAGTTTAGGGAGTGGGTCATTGGGAAACACCATATATTTT.

Ten or more counts support this clonotype. This chain links TRBV3-1 with TRBJ2-2, with no clear D. The germline V and J ends were trimmed by 2 bases and 3 bases, with 7 bases remaining between them. This CDR3 region has 14 residues. CDR1 and CDR2 from the germline V gene are LGHDT and YNNKEL (reference sequence). The CDR3 sequence: CASSQNTDTGELFF. The CDR3 DNA reads TGTGCCAGCAGCCAAAACACCGACACCGGGGAGCTGTTTTTT.

This clonotype is termed medium-sized (0.01 to 0.1%). J is TRBJ1-5 and V is TRBV11-1; D is perhaps TRBD1 (5 bases). Germline V lookup: CDR1 SGHAT, CDR2 FQDESV (reference sequence). The V end lost 5 bases, the J end lost 4 bases, and 15 bases lay between the germline ends. This CDR3 has 15 residues. The CDR3 sequence: CASSPDQGSNQPQHF. DNA for the CDR3: TGTGCCAGCAGCCCAGATCAGGGATCTAATCAGCCCCAGCATTTT.

On this clonotype itself: This sequence may be a read error, since a much larger clone differs from it by one base. CDR3 residues: CASSYSIGEASF. DNA for the CDR3: TGTGCCAGCAGTTACTCAATCGGGGAAGCTTCCTTT. The V call is TRBV6-2 or TRBV6-3, the J call TRBJ1-1; the D is unclear. Germline CDR1 and CDR2: MNHEY and SVGEGT. The CDR3 totals 12 residues.

There are many counts of this clonotype. The chain employs TRBV28 and TRBJ1-5; D is unresolved. V gave up 5 bases and J gave up 9 bases, with 11 bases separating them. Per the germline V gene, CDR1 is MDHEN and CDR2 is SYDVKM. The CDR3 sequence is 12 residues long. This CDR3 is CASSLPRGPQHF. DNA of the CDR3: TGTGCCAGCAGTCTACCCCGAGGGCCCCAGCATTTT.

This clonotype showed up just a few times. The CDR3, as DNA: TGTGCCAGCTCACTTAACGGGCGGGAGTCGGGGCAGTACTTC. Translation gives CASSLNGRESGQYF. The chain carries TRBV18 and TRBJ2-7; 7 bases line up with TRBD2. CDR3 length: 14 residues. The V gene end was trimmed by 4 bases and the J gene end by 9 bases; junction bases not matched to a gene: 12. Germline V gene lookup returns CDR1 KGHSH and CDR2 LQKENI.

This clonotype was seen a handful of times. V is TRBV12-3 or TRBV12-4 and J is TRBJ2-5, with D uncertain. This CDR3 has 13 amino acids. The V end lost 2 bases, the J end lost 4 bases, and 8 bases lay between the germline ends. The CDR3 is CASSLYSRETQYF. Written as DNA, the CDR3 is TGTGCCAGCAGTTTATATAGTAGAGAGACCCAGTACTTC.

The chain links TRBV25-1 to TRBJ2-7, with 7 bases that match TRBD1. The germline CDR1 and CDR2 sequences are MGHDK and SYGVNS. There are 15 residues in the CDR3. The V segment lost 3 bases and the J segment 2 bases; nucleotides outside the gene matches: 7. The CDR3 loop is CASSDPGTVPYEQYF. CDR3 bases: TGTGCCAGCAGTGACCCCGGGACAGTACCCTACGAGCAGTACTTC.

This clonotype came up many times. V and J are TRBV6-2 or TRBV6-3 and TRBJ2-1, with TRBD1 matching over 8 bases. The CDR3 is 15 amino acids. The V segment lost 0 bases and the J segment 6 bases; nucleotides outside the gene matches: 4. Looked up from germline, CDR1 is MNHEY and CDR2 is SVGEGT. CDR3 coding DNA: TGTGCCAGCAGTTACTCGACCCAGGGGGCCAATGAGCAGTTCTTC. Translation gives CASSYSTQGANEQFF.

The J gene is TRBJ2-6, the V gene TRBV2; the D is unclear. CDR3 length equals 14 residues. Germline V gives CDR1 SNHLY, CDR2 FYNNEI. Between the trimmed V and J ends, which lost 3 bases and 0 bases, there was a span of 3 bases. The CDR3 DNA reads TGTGCCAGCAGTGACCACTCTGGGGCCAACGTCCTGACTTTC. Its translation: CASSDHSGANVLTF.

The chain recombines TRBV29-1 with TRBJ2-5, with 11 bases matching TRBD2. CDR1 is SQVTM and CDR2 is ANQGSEA in the germline V gene. The V segment lost 4 bases and the J segment 5 bases; nucleotides outside the gene matches: 12. This CDR3 spans 16 amino acids. The CDR3: CSVAGTSGGRAETQYF. CDR3 coding DNA: TGCAGCGTTGCCGGGACTAGCGGAGGAAGGGCTGAGACCCAGTACTTC.

This chain connects TRBV7-9 to TRBJ2-5; the match to TRBD2 covers 8 bases. The length of the CDR3 is 16 residues. Losses at the gene ends were 1 base for V and 2 bases for J; bases not matched to a gene: 6. CDR1 is SEHNR and CDR2 is FQNEAQ in the germline V gene (reference sequence). The CDR3 region has the DNA TGTGCCAGCAGCTTAGGAGGCCTAGCGGGTCAAGAGACCCAGTACTTC. As protein: CASSLGGLAGQETQYF.

This clonotype was seen more than once but under ten times. The chain recombines TRBV20-1 with TRBJ2-7, with 9 positions matching TRBD2. Germline loops: CDR1 DFQATT, CDR2 SNEGSKA (reference sequence). J gave up 2 bases and V 6 bases, and 11 bases lay outside the gene matches. This CDR3 is 15 amino acids long. The CDR3 sequence is CSAPGLAQGTYEQYF. In DNA form, the CDR3 reads TGCAGTGCCCCCGGACTAGCGCAGGGAACCTACGAGCAGTACTTC.

This clonotype appeared many times. The chain carries TRBV4-1 and TRBJ2-2; D is uncertain. Germline CDR1 MGHRA, CDR2 YSYEKL. Trimming removed 1 base from V and 11 bases from J, with 11 bases in between. The CDR3 consists of 13 residues. In nucleotides, the CDR3 is TGCGCCAGCAGCCAAGTCCGGGCCACCGAGCTGTTTTTT. Its translation is CASSQVRATELFF.

In this sample, this clonotype turned up many times. The chain has TRBV7-3 and TRBJ2-5; 9 bases agree with TRBD2. V lost 2 bases and J lost 6; bases outside the gene matches: 10. The CDR3 has 16 residues. Germline values: CDR1 SGHTA, CDR2 FQGTGA. The CDR3 coding sequence is TGTGCCAGCAGCTTAGACCCTAGCGGGGTGGCGAAGACCCAGTACTTC. Protein sequence: CASSLDPSGVAKTQYF.